These T cell receptor beta chains were read from a single sample in a study of blood T cell repertoires in COVID-19. Produced via immunoSEQ multiplex PCR; TCRdb's table is partial and in-frame only. The sample includes roughly 260,000 clones, more than 70% of them seen just once. The sequenced sample consisted of peripheral blood. These receptors all come from a woman aged 45-59 years with acute or convalescent COVID-19. The CDR3 runs from the conserved cysteine through the conserved F or W. Fields, in order: CDR3 DNA, CDR3 protein, V gene, D gene, J gene, clone size. The D gene is left open where the match is weak. Not every row has a clone size; where given, it reads once, few, many or a size class.

TGTGCCAGCAGCCAGCCAGGGACAGGGATCCCTAATGAGCAGTTCTTC	CASSQPGTGIPNEQFF	TRBV14	TRBD1	TRBJ2-1	-
TGTGCCAGCAGCTTAATGGGGACTAGCGGGGCCCATCGGCAGTTCTTC	CASSLMGTSGAHRQFF	TRBV7-3	TRBD2	TRBJ2-1	-
TGTGCCAGCAGCCCCGAAGGACTGCTGGAGACCCAGTACTTC	CASSPEGLLETQYF	TRBV5-4	-	TRBJ2-5	-
TGTGCCAGCAGAATTCCACCGGGACAGGGGGAAAGAGGCTACACCTTC	CASRIPPGQGERGYTF	TRBV5-4	TRBD1	TRBJ1-2	-
TGTGCCAGCAGTATGGCCTCGGGACACTTAACCTACAATGAGCAGTTCTTC	CASSMASGHLTYNEQFF	TRBV27	-	TRBJ2-1	-
TGTGCCAGCACTCGGAGTGGAACTAATGAAAAACTGTTTTTT	CASTRSGTNEKLFF	TRBV28	-	TRBJ1-4	-
TGCGCCAGCAGCGCGGATGGGGCAAACGTCCTGACTTTC	CASSADGANVLTF	TRBV5-1	-	TRBJ2-6	-
TGTGCCAGCAGCCCGAGGACTCTCTCCGTAGGTTATGAAAAACTGTTTTTT	CASSPRTLSVGYEKLFF	TRBV7-2	-	TRBJ1-4	-
TGTGCCATCAGTGATGGACAGGGTAGCGCTGAAGCTTTCTTT	CAISDGQGSAEAFF	TRBV10-3	TRBD1	TRBJ1-1	once
TGTGCCAGCAGCGTGGGACAGGGGAAAGAGACCCAGTACTTC	CASSVGQGKETQYF	TRBV4-2	TRBD1	TRBJ2-5	once
TGTGCCAGCAGTTACACGACAGGGGATCAGCCCCAGCATTTT	CASSYTTGDQPQHF	TRBV6-5	TRBD1	TRBJ1-5	-
TGTGCCAGCAGCGCTCCTAACCCCGTATACAATGAGCAGTTCTTC	CASSAPNPVYNEQFF	TRBV9	-	TRBJ2-1	-
TGTGCCAGCAGCTTAGCCCCGGAGTTAGGAGGAATGGCCGGGGAGCTGTTTTTT	CASSLAPELGGMAGELFF	TRBV7-6	-	TRBJ2-2	once
TGTGCCTGGAGCCCCGGGGTAGCGGGCTTGTCTGACAATGAGCAGTTCTTC	CAWSPGVAGLSDNEQFF	TRBV30	TRBD2	TRBJ2-1	-
TGTGCCAGCAGCATAGGGACAATAGGCAATCAGCCCCAGCATTTT	CASSIGTIGNQPQHF	TRBV11-2	-	TRBJ1-5	few
TGTGCCAGCAAGAGTAACCGGGGAGACTCCTACGAGCAGTACTTC	CASKSNRGDSYEQYF	TRBV7-3	-	TRBJ2-7	-
TGTGCCAGCAGCCAGGCCCAGGAAGCCAAAAACATTCAGTACTTC	CASSQAQEAKNIQYF	TRBV5-4	-	TRBJ2-4	-
TGCGCCAGCAGCCAAGATCCCCCGGGAAGCTTGAATTCACCCCTCCACTTT	CASSQDPPGSLNSPLHF	TRBV4-3	-	TRBJ1-6	once
TGTGCATGCGGCTTCCCGGGACAGGGTGCCTACGAGCAGTACTTC	CACGFPGQGAYEQYF	TRBV5-3	TRBD1	TRBJ2-7	few
TGTGCCAGTTACGACAGGGGGATGAACACTGAAGCTTTCTTT	CASYDRGMNTEAFF	TRBV19	TRBD1	TRBJ1-1	-
TGTGCCAGCAGACGGACAGGGGGTCCAGATACGCAGTATTTT	CASRRTGGPDTQYF	TRBV2	TRBD1	TRBJ2-3	-
TGTGCCAGCACCCCCGGGACAGTTAATTCACCCCTCCACTTT	CASTPGTVNSPLHF	TRBV6-5	TRBD1	TRBJ1-6	-
TGTGCCAGCAGCTTTAGACTAGCATTTTCCTACGAGCAGTACTTC	CASSFRLAFSYEQYF	TRBV12-1	-	TRBJ2-7	-
TGCGCCAGCAGCCAGGCAGGGTTAGCCAAAAACATTCAGTACTTC	CASSQAGLAKNIQYF	TRBV4-1	-	TRBJ2-4	-
TGTGCCAGCAGCCCCTCCGCAGTTAGGGGTGAAAAACTGTTTTTT	CASSPSAVRGEKLFF	TRBV9	-	TRBJ1-4	-
TGTGCCAGCAGCCAAAGGACACTCTCTGGAAACACCATATATTTT	CASSQRTLSGNTIYF	TRBV4-2	-	TRBJ1-3	-
TGTGCCTGGAGTAAGGGGTGGGGCAACGAGCAGTACTTC	CAWSKGWGNEQYF	TRBV30	-	TRBJ2-7	-
TGCGCCAGCAGCCAAGGAGGGCGGTCCTACAATGAGCAGTTCTTC	CASSQGGRSYNEQFF	TRBV4-1	-	TRBJ2-1	once
TGTGCCAGCAGCCTCCAATCCGAGGCCCCGCAGTTCTTC	CASSLQSEAPQFF	TRBV3-1/TRBV3-2	-	TRBJ2-1	-
TGTGCCTGGAGTGCCCGACAGGGGTGGGATGAAAAACTGTTTTTT	CAWSARQGWDEKLFF	TRBV30	TRBD1	TRBJ1-4	few
TGTGCCAGCAGTGAAGACAGAAATACCTACAATGAGCAGTTCTTC	CASSEDRNTYNEQFF	TRBV6-1	-	TRBJ2-1	-
TGTGCCAGCAGCCAAGACCCCCAGGGCAATCAGCCCCAGCATTTT	CASSQDPQGNQPQHF	TRBV4-2	-	TRBJ1-5	few
TGCGCCAGCAGCTTGCCCAGGGCGGGAGGAGGTGAGCAGTTCTTC	CASSLPRAGGGEQFF	TRBV5-1	TRBD2	TRBJ2-1	-
TGTGCCAGCAGTCATCGGTTTGGACAGGGGGGTTTTAGGAATTCACCCCTCCACTTT	CASSHRFGQGGFRNSPLHF	TRBV28	TRBD1	TRBJ1-6	-
TGTGCCAGTAGTCGGGACAGGGCTTACTACGAGCAGTACTTC	CASSRDRAYYEQYF	TRBV19	TRBD1	TRBJ2-7	-
TGTGCCAGCAGTTTATCACTAGCGGGCCGTGAAGAGCAGTTCTTC	CASSLSLAGREEQFF	TRBV28	TRBD2	TRBJ2-1	-
TGCGCCAGCAGCTTGGGGGGCAGCTTCTACGAGCAGTACTTC	CASSLGGSFYEQYF	TRBV5-1	-	TRBJ2-7	-
TGTGCCAGCATTAGGACAGTTGGGGAGACCCAGTACTTC	CASIRTVGETQYF	TRBV2	-	TRBJ2-5	-
TGTGCCAGCAGCTTAGCGAGGGCCAGTGGGGCCAACGTCCTGACTTTC	CASSLARASGANVLTF	TRBV7-2	-	TRBJ2-6	once
TGTGCCAGCAGCTTAGCGCTTCCAGGGGACTACGAGCAGTACTTC	CASSLALPGDYEQYF	TRBV7-6	-	TRBJ2-7	-
TGTGCCAGCAGCTTGGGGACAGGGCCCTACGAGCAGTACTTC	CASSLGTGPYEQYF	TRBV7-8	TRBD1	TRBJ2-7	-
TGTGCCACCAGTGATTCGGGACTAGCGGGAGGGTTGGAGACCCAGTACTTC	CATSDSGLAGGLETQYF	TRBV24-1	TRBD2	TRBJ2-5	-
TGTGCCAGCAGTCAACGCAGCGGGAGGGTGTATGAGCAGTTCTTC	CASSQRSGRVYEQFF	TRBV3-1/TRBV3-2	TRBD2	TRBJ2-1	-
TGTGCCAGCAGTTCACTAACCTCTGGGACAGGGTTTTTTCACTATGGCTACACCTTC	CASSSLTSGTGFFHYGYTF	TRBV6-2/TRBV6-3	TRBD1	TRBJ1-2	-
TGCGCCAGCAGGTTAAGGGGTAAGAACACTGAAGCTTTCTTT	CASRLRGKNTEAFF	TRBV4-1	-	TRBJ1-1	-
TGTGCCAGCAGCTTAACGGGGCTAGCGGGATACGACGAGCAGTACTTC	CASSLTGLAGYDEQYF	TRBV7-3	TRBD2	TRBJ2-7	few
TGTGCCAGCAGTTATGTGGGGGGTTACGAGCAGTACTTC	CASSYVGGYEQYF	TRBV6-5	-	TRBJ2-7	few
TGTGCCAGCTCATTGGCCCGGGGAGAAAAACTGTTTTTT	CASSLARGEKLFF	TRBV9	-	TRBJ1-4	-
TGTGCCAGCAGTTTAGGTTCTGCGGGCGCGGACTATGGCTACACCTTC	CASSLGSAGADYGYTF	TRBV27	-	TRBJ1-2	-
TGTGCCAGCAGTTTCCTGGGGACAGGGTTAGTACCGAACACTGAAGCTTTCTTT	CASSFLGTGLVPNTEAFF	TRBV28	TRBD1	TRBJ1-1	-
TGTGCCAGTAGTCACGGGCGAGGGGGCACTGAAGCTTTCTTT	CASSHGRGGTEAFF	TRBV19	-	TRBJ1-1	-
TGTGCCAGCAGTTTATTCGACTATGGCTACACCTTC	CASSLFDYGYTF	TRBV12-3/TRBV12-4	-	TRBJ1-2	-
TGCGCCAGCAGCCATTTGCAGGGAGGGTTCGACACTGAAGCTTTCTTT	CASSHLQGGFDTEAFF	TRBV4-3	-	TRBJ1-1	-
TGTGCCAGCAGTTTAACCGGGACTGTCGGCAATGAGCAGTTCTTC	CASSLTGTVGNEQFF	TRBV28	-	TRBJ2-1	-
TGTGCCAGCAGTCACCGGGACAGGGGCCGTGGCTACACCTTC	CASSHRDRGRGYTF	TRBV2	TRBD1	TRBJ1-2	-
TGCGCCAGCAGCGCAGGCAGGGGTCAGTTCTTC	CASSAGRGQFF	TRBV5-1	-	TRBJ2-1	-
TGTGCCAGCAGCTTGGTCACGAATCAATACACCCTCCACTTT	CASSLVTNQYTLHF	TRBV5-6	-	TRBJ1-6	-
TGTGCCAGCAGTGATGGAAGGGGGCGAGGTGGCTACACCTTC	CASSDGRGRGGYTF	TRBV28	TRBD1	TRBJ1-2	few
TGTGCCAGCAGCCGGGAGGGCGGGGGAGAGACCCAGTACTTC	CASSREGGGETQYF	TRBV2	TRBD2	TRBJ2-5	-